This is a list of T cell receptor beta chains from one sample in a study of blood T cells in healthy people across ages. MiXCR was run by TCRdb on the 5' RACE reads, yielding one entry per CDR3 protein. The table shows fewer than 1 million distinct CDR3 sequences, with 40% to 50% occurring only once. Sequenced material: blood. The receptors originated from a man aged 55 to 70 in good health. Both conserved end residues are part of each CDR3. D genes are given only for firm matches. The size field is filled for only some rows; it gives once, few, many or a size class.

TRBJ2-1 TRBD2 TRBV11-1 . TGTGCCAGCAGCCGGGGACTAGCGGGGGGCACTCAGCAGTTCTTC CASSRGLAGGTQQFF
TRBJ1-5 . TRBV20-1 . TGCAGTGCTAGGGCATACCGAGATAGCAATCAGCCCCAGCATTTT CSARAYRDSNQPQHF
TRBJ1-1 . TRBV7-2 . TGTGCCAGCAGCTTAGTTCGGGGGGGAATAATGAACACTGAAGCTTTCTTT CASSLVRGGIMNTEAFF
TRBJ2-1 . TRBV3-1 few TGTGCCAGCAGCCAAGGGTGGGAGCAGTTCTTC CASSQGWEQFF
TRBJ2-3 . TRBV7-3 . TGTGCCAGCAGCCCGAGTAGGTCAGCAACAGATACGCAGTATTTT CASSPSRSATDTQYF
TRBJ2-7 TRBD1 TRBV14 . TGTGCCAGCAGCGATACAGGGGGCGGCTACGAGCAGTACTTC CASSDTGGGYEQYF
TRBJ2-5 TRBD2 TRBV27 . TGTGCCAGCAGCCCTACGACTAGCGGGGGGTATCATGAGCAGTACTTC CASSPTTSGGYHEQYF
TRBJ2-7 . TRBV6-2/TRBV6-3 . TGTGCCAGCAGTTCCCTAGGGGGGCCTAATGAGCAGTACTTC CASSSLGGPNEQYF
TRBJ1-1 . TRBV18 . TGTGCCAGCTCACCACCCGGGGGACGGTCCCGAGCCGAAGCTTTCTTT CASSPPGGRSRAEAFF
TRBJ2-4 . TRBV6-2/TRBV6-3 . TGTGCCAGTTCTGGGGTTTTGAATGAGCAGTACTTC CASSGVLNEQYF
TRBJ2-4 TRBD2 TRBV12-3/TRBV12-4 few TGTGCCAGCAGACTAGCGGGGACAAACATTCAGTACTTC CASRLAGTNIQYF
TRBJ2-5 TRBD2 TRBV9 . TGTGCCAGCAGCACCACGACTAGCGGGGGACTCGTGACCCAGTACTTC CASSTTTSGGLVTQYF
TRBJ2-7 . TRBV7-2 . TGTGCCAGCAGCGCTACAGAGGATCTCTACGAGCAGTACTTC CASSATEDLYEQYF
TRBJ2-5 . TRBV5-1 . TGCGCCAGCGGGGCGGGGCAGGAGACCCAGTACTTC CASGAGQETQYF
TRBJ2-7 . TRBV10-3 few TGTGCCATCAGTGAGTCGAAGTTGAGGGGCACGGAATCCTACGAGCAGTACTTC CAISESKLRGTESYEQYF
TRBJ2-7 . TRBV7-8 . TGTGCCAGCAGCTTTCAATGGCAAACCTACGAGCAGTACTTC CASSFQWQTYEQYF
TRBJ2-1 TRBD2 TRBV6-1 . TGTGCCAGCCGGGTCGGGAGGGCCGCCCCCTACAATGAGCAGTTCTTC CASRVGRAAPYNEQFF
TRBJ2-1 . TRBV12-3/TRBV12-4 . TGTGCCAGCAGGGCCTACAGGGCACAATACAATGAGCAGTTCTTC CASRAYRAQYNEQFF
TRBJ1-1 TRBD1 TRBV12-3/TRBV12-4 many TGTGCCAGCAGTCCCCGGGACAGGGTGTCGACAGCTTTCTTT CASSPRDRVSTAFF
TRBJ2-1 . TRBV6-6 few TGTGCCAGCAGTTACTCCGTCCTAAGCTCCTACAATGAGCAGTTCTTC CASSYSVLSSYNEQFF
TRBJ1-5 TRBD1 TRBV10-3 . TGTGCCATCAGTGCCGTTTACCAGGGGGGCTATCAGCCCCAGCATTTT CAISAVYQGGYQPQHF
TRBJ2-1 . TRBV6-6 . TGTGCCAGCACAAGGGGGGATTTGGAGCAGTTCTTC CASTRGDLEQFF
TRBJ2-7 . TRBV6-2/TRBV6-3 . TGTGCCAGCAGTTACGGTCCCGGACCTAAGACCTACGAGCAGTACTTC CASSYGPGPKTYEQYF
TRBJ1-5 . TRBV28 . TGTGCCAGCACCACCCCGGCAGGGCGAAGCAATCAGCCCCAGCATTTT CASTTPAGRSNQPQHF
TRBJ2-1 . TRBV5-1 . TGCGCCAGCAGCTTGGAATTTGGAGGTAGCAGCACCTACAATGAGCAGTTCTTC CASSLEFGGSSTYNEQFF
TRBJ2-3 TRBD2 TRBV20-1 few TGCAGTGCTAACGGACTAGCTCGAACAGATACGCAGTATTTT CSANGLARTDTQYF
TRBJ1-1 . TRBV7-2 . TGTGCCAGCAGCTTTGACTATATGGGGACTGAAGCTTTCTTT CASSFDYMGTEAFF
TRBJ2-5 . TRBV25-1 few TGTGCCAGCAGTCCTGGGACTCCCGTATCCCAGTACTTC CASSPGTPVSQYF
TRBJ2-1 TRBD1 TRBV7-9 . TGTGCCAGCAGCTTACAAGACAGGGGGCCATACAATGAGCAGTTCTTC CASSLQDRGPYNEQFF
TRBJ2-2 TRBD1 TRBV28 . TGTGCCAGCAGCCCCCTACAGGGGGCGAGGGACGGGGAGCTGTTTTTT CASSPLQGARDGELFF
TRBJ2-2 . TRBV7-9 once TGTGCCAGCAGCCCAGACTTCAACACCGGGGAGCTGTTTTTT CASSPDFNTGELFF
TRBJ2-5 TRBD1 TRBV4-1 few TGCGCCAGCAGCCAGTCCGGGACAGGGGGATCCTGGGAGACCCAGTACTTC CASSQSGTGGSWETQYF
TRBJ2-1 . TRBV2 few TGTGCCAGCAGTGACAGGACCGCCTACAATGAGCAGTTCTTC CASSDRTAYNEQFF
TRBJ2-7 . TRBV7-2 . TGTGCCAGCAGCTTCACCGTCCAGGCCTACGAGCAGTACTTC CASSFTVQAYEQYF
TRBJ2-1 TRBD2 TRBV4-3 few TGCGCCAGCAGCCAAGATAGGCCTAGCGGGGGCCTGGTGGAGCAGTTCTTC CASSQDRPSGGLVEQFF
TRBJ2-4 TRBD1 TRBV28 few TGTGCCAGCAGTCCCCAGGGGGCCGGCAAAAACATTCAGTACTTC CASSPQGAGKNIQYF
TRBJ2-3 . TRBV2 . TGTGCCAGCAGACTAGCTCTGGATACGCAGTATTTT CASRLALDTQYF
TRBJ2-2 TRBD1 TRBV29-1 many TGCAGCGTTGTGGTGCAGGGGGCTACCGGGGAGCTGTTTTTT CSVVVQGATGELFF
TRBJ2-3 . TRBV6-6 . TGTGCCAGCAGTTGGTGGGGGGCGGGCACAGATACGCAGTATTTT CASSWWGAGTDTQYF
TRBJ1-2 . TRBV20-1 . . CSAGGATNFYGCTF
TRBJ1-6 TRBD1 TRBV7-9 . TGTGCCAGCAGCCTGGGACAGGTTAATTCACCCCTCCACTTT CASSLGQVNSPLHF
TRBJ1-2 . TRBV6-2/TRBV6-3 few TGTGCCAGCAGCAGACAGAACTATGGCTACACCTTC CASSRQNYGYTF
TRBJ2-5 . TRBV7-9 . TGTGCCAGCAGCTTAGTGATGGAAGAGACCCAGTACTTC CASSLVMEETQYF
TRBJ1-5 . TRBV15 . TGTGCCACCAGCAGAGATCGGAGTGATCAGCCCCAGCATTTT CATSRDRSDQPQHF
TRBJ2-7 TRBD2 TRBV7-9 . TGTGCCAGCAGCTTGACTAGCGCCAGGTACGAGCAGTACTTC CASSLTSARYEQYF